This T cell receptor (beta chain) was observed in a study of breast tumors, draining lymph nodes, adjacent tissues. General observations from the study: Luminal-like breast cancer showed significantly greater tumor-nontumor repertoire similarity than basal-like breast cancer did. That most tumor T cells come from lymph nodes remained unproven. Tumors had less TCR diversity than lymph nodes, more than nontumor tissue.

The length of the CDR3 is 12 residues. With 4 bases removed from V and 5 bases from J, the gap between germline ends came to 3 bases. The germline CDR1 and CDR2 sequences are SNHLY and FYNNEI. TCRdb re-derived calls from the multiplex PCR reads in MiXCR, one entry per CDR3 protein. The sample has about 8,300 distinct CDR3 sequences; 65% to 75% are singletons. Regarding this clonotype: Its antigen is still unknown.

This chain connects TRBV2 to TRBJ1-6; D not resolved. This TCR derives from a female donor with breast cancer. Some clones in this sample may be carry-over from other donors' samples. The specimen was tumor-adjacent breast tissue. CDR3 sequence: CASSANNSPLHF. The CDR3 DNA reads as TGTGCCAGCAGTGCGAATAATTCACCCCTCCACTTT.